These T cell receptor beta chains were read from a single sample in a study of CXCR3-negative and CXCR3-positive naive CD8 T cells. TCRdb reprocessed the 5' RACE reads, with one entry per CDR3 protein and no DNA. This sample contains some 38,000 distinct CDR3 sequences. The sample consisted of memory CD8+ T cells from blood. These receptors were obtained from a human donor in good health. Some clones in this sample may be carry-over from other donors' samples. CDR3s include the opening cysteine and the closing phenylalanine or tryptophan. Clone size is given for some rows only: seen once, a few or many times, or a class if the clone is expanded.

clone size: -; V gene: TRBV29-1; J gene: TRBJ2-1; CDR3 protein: CSVVTGGSYEQFF
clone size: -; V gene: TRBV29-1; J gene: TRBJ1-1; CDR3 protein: CSVVWGVNTEAFF
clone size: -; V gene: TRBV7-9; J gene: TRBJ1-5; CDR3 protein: CASSLGEASNQPQHF
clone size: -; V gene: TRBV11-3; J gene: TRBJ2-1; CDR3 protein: CASSPRTGYNEQFF
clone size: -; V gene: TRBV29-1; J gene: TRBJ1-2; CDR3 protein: CSVLPPGQGKEGYTF
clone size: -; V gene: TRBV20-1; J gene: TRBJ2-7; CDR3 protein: CSARWGSNDEQYF
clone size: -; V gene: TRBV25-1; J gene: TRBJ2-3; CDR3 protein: CASSELRGGQYF
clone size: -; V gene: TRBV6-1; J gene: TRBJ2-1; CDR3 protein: CASSEAGGGSYNEQFF
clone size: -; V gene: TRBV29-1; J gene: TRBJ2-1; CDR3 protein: CSVRPGTGSEQFF
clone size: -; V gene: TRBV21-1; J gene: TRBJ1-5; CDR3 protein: CASTKMPQPQHF
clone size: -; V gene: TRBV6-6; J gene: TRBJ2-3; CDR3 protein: CASTTAPGTDTQYF
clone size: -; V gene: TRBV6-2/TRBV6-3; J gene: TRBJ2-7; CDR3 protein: CASTTRRQGPTYEQYF
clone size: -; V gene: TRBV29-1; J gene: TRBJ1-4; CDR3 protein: CSVYLGQGRWNEKLFF
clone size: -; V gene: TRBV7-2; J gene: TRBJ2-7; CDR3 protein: CASSLTGPGGYEQYF
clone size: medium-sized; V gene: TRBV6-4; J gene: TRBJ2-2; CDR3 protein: CASSDGATGELFF
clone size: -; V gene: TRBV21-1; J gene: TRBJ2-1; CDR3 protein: CASSTPSTGGKYNEQFF
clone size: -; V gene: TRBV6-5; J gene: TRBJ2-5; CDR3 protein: CASSYTGVQETQYF
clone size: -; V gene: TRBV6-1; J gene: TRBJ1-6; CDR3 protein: CASSSPAGQTSFYNSPLHF
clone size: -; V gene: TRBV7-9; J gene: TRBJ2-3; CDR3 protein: CASSDDRAMPDTQYF
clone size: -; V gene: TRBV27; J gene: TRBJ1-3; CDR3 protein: CASSFSGYSGNTIYF
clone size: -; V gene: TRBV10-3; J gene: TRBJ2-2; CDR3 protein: CAIRKGLAGQNTGELFF